What follows is one T cell receptor (beta chain) and its context. A much larger clonotype is one base distant, so this may be a read error. The data originate from a study of T cells in Graves' hyperthyroidism and ophthalmopathy. The germline gives CDR1 KGHSH, CDR2 LQKENI. CDR3 length: 14 amino acids. The CDR3 regions of TCR beta were amplified from RNA transcripts. Researchers ran a first-round RT-PCR on the TCR CDR3 using the HTBI primer set. TCRdb processed the multiplex PCR reads anew with MiXCR; each CDR3 protein has one entry. The data hold around 280,000 distinct CDR3 sequences, with 13% observed a single time.

Sequencing used blood. The chain combines TRBV18 with TRBJ2-1; D is possibly TRBD2 (5 bases). The sequence derives from a woman aged 25 to 45 with Graves' hyperthyroidism that later progressed to Graves' ophthalmopathy. For the CDR3, the DNA is TGTGCCAGCTCACCTTCCCTCCTCGGGAATGGGCAGTTCTTC. It translates to CASSPSLLGNGQFF. Full variable domain (missing parts from reference TRBV18 and TRBJ2-1): NAGVMQNPRHLVRRRGQEARLRCSPMKGHSHVYWYRQLPEEGLKFMVYLQKENIIDESGMPKERFSAEFPKEGPSILRIQQVVRGDSAAYFCASSPSLLGNGQFFGPGTRLTVL.